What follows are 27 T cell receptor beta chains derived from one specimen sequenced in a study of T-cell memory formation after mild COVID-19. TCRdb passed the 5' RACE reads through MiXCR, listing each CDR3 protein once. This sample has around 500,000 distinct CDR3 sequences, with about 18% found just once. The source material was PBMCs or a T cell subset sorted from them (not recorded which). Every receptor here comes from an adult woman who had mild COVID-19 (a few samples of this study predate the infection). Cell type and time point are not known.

The CDR3: CASSVGGWETQYF. For the CDR3, the DNA is TGTGCCAGCAGCGTGGGCGGTTGGGAGACCCAGTACTTC. The chain couples TRBV9 to TRBJ2-5; D is undetermined. CDR1 is SGDLS and CDR2 is YYNGEE in the germline V gene. This CDR3 is 13 amino acids long. V was trimmed by 2 bases and J by 5 bases, leaving 10 bases between them.

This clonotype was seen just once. CDR3: CASSPQNQGASEAFF. The CDR3 bases are TGTGCCAGCTCACCACAAAATCAGGGCGCCTCTGAAGCTTTCTTT. The chain carries TRBV18 and TRBJ1-1; D possibly corresponds to TRBD1 (5 bases). CDR3 size: 15 residues. V lost 1 base, J lost 6 bases, and 15 bases lay in between. The germline CDR1 and CDR2 sequences are KGHSH and LQKENI.

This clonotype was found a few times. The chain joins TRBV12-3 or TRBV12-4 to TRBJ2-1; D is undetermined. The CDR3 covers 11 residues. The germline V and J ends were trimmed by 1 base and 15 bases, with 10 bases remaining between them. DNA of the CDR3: TGTGCCAGCAGTTTAGTGGGGAAGGTGTTCTTC. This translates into CASSLVGKVFF.

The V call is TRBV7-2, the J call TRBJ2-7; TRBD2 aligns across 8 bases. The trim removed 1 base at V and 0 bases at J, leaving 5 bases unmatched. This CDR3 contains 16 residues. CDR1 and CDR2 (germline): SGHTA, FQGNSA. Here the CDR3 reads CASSLEASGLSYEQYF. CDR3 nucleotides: TGTGCCAGCAGCTTAGAGGCTAGCGGGCTCTCCTACGAGCAGTACTTC.

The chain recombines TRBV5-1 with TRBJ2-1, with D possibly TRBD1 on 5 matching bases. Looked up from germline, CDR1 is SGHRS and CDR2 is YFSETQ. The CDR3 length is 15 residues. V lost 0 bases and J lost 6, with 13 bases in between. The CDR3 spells CASSLVAGPGNEQFF. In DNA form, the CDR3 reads TGCGCCAGCAGCTTGGTGGCAGGGCCGGGCAATGAGCAGTTCTTC.

The CDR3 is CASSWTLNTEAFF. DNA of the CDR3: TGCGCCAGCAGCTGGACACTGAACACTGAAGCTTTCTTT. J is TRBJ1-1 and V is TRBV5-1, with TRBD1 as a possible D gene (5 bases). V was shortened by 3 bases and J by 0 bases, with 6 bases between the two germline ends. The CDR3 totals 13 residues. The germline V gene encodes CDR1 SGHRS and CDR2 YFSETQ.

The CDR3 protein is CASSPHGPLNTEAFF. The DNA of the CDR3 is TGTGCCAGCAGCCCCCACGGACCGCTGAACACTGAAGCTTTCTTT. The chain recombines TRBV27 with TRBJ1-1; D call uncertain. V lost 6 bases, J lost 0 bases, and 14 bases lay in between. The germline CDR1 and CDR2 sequences are MNHEY and SMNVEV (reference sequence). This CDR3 comprises 15 residues.

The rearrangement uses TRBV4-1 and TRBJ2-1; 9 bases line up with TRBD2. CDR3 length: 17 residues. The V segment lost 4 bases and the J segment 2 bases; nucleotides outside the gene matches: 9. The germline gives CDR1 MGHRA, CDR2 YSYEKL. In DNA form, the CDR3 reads TGCGCCAGCAGCCCGAGGACTAGCGCCAATACCTACAATGAGCAGTTCTTC. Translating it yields CASSPRTSANTYNEQFF.

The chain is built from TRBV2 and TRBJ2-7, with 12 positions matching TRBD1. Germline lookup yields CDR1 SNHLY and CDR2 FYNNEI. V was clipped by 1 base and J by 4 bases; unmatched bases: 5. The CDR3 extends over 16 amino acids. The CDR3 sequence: CASSEGGTGGGYEQYF. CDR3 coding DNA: TGTGCCAGCAGTGAAGGAGGGACAGGGGGCGGGTACGAGCAGTACTTC.

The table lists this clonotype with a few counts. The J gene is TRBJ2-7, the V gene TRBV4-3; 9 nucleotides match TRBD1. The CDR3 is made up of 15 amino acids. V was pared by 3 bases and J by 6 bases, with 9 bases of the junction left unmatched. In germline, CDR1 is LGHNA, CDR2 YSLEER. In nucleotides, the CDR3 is TGCGCCAGCAGCCACGGACAGGGGTCCTCATCCGAGCAGTACTTC. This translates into CASSHGQGSSSEQYF.

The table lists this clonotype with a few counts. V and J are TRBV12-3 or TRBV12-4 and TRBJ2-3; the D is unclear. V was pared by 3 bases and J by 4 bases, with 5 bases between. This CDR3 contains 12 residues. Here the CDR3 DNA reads TGTGCCAGCAGTTTTGGCCCAGATACGCAGTATTTT. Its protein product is CASSFGPDTQYF.

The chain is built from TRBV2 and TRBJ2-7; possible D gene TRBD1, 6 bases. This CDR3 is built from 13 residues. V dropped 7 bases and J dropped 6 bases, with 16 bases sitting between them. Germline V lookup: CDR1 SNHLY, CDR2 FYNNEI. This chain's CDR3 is CASTEQGLSEQYF. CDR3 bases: TGTGCCAGCACGGAACAGGGCTTGTCCGAGCAGTACTTC.

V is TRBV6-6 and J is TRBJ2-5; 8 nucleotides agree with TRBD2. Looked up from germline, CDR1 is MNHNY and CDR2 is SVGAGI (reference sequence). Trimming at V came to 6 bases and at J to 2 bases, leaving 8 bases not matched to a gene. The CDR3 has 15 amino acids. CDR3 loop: CASRLASGQQETQYF. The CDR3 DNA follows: TGTGCCAGCAGACTTGCTAGCGGGCAGCAAGAGACCCAGTACTTC.

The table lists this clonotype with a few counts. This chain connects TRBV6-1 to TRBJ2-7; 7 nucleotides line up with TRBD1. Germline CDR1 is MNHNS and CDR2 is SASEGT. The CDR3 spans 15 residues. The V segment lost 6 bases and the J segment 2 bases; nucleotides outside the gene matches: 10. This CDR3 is CASRYFTGQTYEQYF. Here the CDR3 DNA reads TGTGCCAGCAGATACTTTACGGGACAGACCTACGAGCAGTACTTC.

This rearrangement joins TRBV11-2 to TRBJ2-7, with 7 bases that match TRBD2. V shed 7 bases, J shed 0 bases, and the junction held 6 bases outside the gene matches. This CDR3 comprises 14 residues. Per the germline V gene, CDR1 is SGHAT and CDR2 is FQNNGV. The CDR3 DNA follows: TGTGCCAGCACCACAGCGGGGAACTCCTACGAGCAGTACTTC. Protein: CASTTAGNSYEQYF.

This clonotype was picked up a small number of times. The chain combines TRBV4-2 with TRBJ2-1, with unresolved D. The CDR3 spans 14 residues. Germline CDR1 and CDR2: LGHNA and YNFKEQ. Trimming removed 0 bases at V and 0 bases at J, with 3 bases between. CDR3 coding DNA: TGTGCCAGCAGCCAAGAGTTCTCCTACAATGAGCAGTTCTTC. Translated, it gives CASSQEFSYNEQFF.

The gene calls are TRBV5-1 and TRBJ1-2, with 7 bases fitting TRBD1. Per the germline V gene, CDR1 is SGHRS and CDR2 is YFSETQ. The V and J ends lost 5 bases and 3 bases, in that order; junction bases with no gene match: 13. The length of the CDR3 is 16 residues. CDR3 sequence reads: CASSRGTAYLDYGYTF. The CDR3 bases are TGCGCCAGCAGTCGCGGGACAGCTTACCTTGACTATGGCTACACCTTC. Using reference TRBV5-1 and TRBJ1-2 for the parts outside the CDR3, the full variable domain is KAGVTQTPRYLIKTRGQQVTLSCSPISGHRSVSWYQQTPGQGLQFLFEYFSETQRNKGNFPGRFSGRQFSNSRSEMNVSTLELGDSALYLCASSRGTAYLDYGYTFGSGTRLTVV.

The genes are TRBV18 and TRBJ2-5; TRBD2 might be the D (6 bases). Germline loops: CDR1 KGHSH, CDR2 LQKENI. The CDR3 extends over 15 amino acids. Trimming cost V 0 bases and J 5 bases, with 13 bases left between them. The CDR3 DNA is TGTGCCAGCTCACCACCTGGCGGGGCGCGTGAGACCCAGTACTTC. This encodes CASSPPGGARETQYF.

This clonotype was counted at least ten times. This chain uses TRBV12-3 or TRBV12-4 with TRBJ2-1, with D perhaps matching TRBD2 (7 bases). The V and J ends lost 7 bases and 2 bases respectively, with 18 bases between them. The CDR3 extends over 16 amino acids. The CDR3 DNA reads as TGTGCCAGCATTTGGGGGGGCGGGAGTACCTACAATGAGCAGTTCTTC. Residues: CASIWGGGSTYNEQFF.

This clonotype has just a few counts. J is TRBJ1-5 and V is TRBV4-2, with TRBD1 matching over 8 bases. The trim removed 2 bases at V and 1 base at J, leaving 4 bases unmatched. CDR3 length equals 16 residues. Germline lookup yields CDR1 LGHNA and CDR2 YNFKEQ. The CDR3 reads CASSQIDRGSNQPQHF. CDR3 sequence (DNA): TGTGCCAGCAGCCAAATTGACAGGGGAAGCAATCAGCCCCAGCATTTT.

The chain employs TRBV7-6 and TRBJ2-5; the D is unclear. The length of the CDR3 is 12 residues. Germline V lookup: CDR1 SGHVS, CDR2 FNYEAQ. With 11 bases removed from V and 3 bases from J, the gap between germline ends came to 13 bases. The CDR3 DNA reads TGTGCCTCAAGAGATGGTAAAGAGACCCAGTACTTC. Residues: CASRDGKETQYF.

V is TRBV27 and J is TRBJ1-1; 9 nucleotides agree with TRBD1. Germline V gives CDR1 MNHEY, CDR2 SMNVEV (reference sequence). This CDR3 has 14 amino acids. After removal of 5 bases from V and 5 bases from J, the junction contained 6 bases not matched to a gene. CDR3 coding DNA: TGTGCCAGCAGTACGATGGGACAGGGTACTGAAGCTTTCTTT. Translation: CASSTMGQGTEAFF.

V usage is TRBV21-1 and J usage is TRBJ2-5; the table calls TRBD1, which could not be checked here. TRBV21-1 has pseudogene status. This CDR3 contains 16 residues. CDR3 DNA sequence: TGTGCCAGCAGCTTGCCCGGGACACCGTACCAAGAGACCCAGTACTTC. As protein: CASSLPGTPYQETQYF.

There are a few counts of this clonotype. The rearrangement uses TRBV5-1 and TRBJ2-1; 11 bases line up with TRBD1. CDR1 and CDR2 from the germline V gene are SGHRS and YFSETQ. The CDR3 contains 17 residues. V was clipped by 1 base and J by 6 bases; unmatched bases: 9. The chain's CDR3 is CASSLWGGQGALNEQFF. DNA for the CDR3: TGCGCCAGCAGCTTGTGGGGAGGACAGGGGGCGCTCAATGAGCAGTTCTTC.

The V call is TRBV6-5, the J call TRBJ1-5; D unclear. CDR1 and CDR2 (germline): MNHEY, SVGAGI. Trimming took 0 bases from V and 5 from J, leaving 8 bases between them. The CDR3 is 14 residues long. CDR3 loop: CASSYSRSYQPQHF. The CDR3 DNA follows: TGTGCCAGCAGTTACTCCAGGAGCTATCAGCCCCAGCATTTT.

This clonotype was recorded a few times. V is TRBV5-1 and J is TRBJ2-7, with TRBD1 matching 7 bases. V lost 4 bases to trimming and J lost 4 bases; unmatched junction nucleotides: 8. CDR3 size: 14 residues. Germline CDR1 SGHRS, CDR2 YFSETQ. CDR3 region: CASSADRNLYEQYF. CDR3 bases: TGCGCCAGCAGCGCGGACAGGAACTTGTACGAGCAGTACTTC.

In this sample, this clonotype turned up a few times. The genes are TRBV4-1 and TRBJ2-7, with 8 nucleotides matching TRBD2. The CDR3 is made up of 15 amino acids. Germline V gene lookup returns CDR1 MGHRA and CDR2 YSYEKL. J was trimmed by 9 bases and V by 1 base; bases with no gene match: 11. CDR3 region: CASSQGLAFSLPQYF. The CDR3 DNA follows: TGCGCCAGCAGCCAAGGACTAGCGTTTTCACTCCCGCAGTACTTC.